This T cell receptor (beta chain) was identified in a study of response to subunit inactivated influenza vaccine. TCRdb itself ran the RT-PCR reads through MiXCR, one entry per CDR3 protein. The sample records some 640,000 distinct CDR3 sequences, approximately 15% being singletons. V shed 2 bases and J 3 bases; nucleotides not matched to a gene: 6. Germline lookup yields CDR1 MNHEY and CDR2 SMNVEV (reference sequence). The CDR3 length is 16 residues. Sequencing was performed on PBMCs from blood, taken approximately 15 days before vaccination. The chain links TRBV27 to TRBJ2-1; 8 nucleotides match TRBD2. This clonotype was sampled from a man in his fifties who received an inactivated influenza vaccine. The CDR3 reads CASSLGTRAHYNEQFF. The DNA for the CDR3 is TGTGCCAGCAGTTTAGGGACTAGAGCCCACTACAATGAGCAGTTCTTC.